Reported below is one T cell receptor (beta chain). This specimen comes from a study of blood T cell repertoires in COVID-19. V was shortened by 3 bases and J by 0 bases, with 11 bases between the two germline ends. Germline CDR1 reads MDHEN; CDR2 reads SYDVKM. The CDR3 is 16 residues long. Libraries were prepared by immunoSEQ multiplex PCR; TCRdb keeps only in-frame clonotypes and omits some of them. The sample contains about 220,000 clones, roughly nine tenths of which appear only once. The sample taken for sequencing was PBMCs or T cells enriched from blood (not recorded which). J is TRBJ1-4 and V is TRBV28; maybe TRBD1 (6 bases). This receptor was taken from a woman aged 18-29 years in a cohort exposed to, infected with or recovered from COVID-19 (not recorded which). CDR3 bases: TGTGCCAGCAGTTTTGCTGGACAGTCAACTAATGAAAAACTGTTTTTT. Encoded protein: CASSFAGQSTNEKLFF.